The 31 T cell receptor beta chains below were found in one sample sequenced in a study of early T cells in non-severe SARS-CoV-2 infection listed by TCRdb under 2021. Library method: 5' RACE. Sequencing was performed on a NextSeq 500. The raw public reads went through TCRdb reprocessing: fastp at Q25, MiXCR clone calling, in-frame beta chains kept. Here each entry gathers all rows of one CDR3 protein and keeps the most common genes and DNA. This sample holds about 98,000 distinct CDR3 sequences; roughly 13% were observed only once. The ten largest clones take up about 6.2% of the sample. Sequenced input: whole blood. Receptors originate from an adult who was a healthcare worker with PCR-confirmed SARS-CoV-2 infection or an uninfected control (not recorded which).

CDR3 nucleotide sequence: TGTGCCAGCTCACCAGGGCTAGCGGGATTCCTCACCTACAATGAGCAGTTCTTC. Translation gives CASSPGLAGFLTYNEQFF. V is TRBV18 and J is TRBJ2-1; 9 nucleotides match TRBD2. Germline CDR1 KGHSH, CDR2 LQKENI. The CDR3 runs to 18 residues. J was trimmed by 2 bases and V by 2 bases; bases with no gene match: 10.

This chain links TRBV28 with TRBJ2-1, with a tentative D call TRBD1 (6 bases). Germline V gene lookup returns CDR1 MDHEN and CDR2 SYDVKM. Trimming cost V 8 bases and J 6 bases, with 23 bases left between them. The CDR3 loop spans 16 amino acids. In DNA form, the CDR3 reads TGTGCCAGCGGATCGGGGCAATCTTCCAGGGGCAATGAGCAGTTCTTC. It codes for CASGSGQSSRGNEQFF.

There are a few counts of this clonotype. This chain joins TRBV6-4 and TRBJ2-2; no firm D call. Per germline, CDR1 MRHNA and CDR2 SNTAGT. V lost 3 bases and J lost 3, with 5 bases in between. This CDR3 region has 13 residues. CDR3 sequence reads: CASSEGDTGELFF. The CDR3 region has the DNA TGTGCCAGCAGTGAAGGTGACACCGGGGAGCTGTTTTTT.

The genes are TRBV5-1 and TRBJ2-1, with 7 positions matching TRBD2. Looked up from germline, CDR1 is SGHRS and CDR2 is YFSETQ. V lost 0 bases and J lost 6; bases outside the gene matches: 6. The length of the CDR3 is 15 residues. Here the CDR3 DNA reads TGCGCCAGCAGCTTGGGCGGGAGACTGAGCAATGAGCAGTTCTTC. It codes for CASSLGGRLSNEQFF.

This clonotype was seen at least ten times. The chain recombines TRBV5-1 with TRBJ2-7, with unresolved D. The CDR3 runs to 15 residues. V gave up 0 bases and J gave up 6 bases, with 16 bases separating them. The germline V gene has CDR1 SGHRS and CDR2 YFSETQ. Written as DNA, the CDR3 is TGCGCCAGCAGCTTGGAGTCGGGCTCCCTGGGCGAGCAGTACTTC. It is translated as CASSLESGSLGEQYF. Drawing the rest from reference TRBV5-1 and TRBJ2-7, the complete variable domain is KAGVTQTPRYLIKTRGQQVTLSCSPISGHRSVSWYQQTPGQGLQFLFEYFSETQRNKGNFPGRFSGRQFSNSRSEMNVSTLELGDSALYLCASSLESGSLGEQYFGPGTRLTVT.

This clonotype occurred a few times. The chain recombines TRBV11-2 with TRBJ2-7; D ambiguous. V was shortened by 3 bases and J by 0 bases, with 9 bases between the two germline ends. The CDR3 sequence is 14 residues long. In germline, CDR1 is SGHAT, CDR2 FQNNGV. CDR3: CASSFSDGSYEQYF. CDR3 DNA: TGTGCCAGCAGCTTCTCGGACGGCTCCTACGAGCAGTACTTC.

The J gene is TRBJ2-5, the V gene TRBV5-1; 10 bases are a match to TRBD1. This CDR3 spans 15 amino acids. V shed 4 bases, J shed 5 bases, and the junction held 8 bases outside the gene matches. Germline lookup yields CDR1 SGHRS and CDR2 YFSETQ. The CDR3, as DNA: TGCGCCAGCAGCCCTGAGACAGGGGGCTTGGAGACCCAGTACTTC. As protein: CASSPETGGLETQYF.

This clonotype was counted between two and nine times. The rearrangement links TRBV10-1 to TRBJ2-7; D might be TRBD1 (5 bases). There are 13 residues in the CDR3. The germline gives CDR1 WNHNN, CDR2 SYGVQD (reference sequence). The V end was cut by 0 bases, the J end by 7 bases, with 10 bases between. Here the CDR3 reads CASSESGVGEQYF. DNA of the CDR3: TGCGCCAGCAGTGAGTCAGGGGTAGGTGAGCAGTACTTC.

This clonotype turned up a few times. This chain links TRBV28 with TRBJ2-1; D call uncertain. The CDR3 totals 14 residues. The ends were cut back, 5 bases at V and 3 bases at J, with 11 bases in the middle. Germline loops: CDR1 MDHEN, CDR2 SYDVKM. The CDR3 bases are TGTGCCAGCAGTAACGAAGACAACTACAATGAGCAGTTCTTC. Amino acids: CASSNEDNYNEQFF.

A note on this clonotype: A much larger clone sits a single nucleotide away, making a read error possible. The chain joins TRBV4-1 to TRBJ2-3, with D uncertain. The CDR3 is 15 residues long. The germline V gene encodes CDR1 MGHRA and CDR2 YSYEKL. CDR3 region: CASNQSPMNTDTQYF. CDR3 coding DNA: TGCGCCAGCAACCAAAGCCCGATGAACACAGATACGCAGTATTTT.

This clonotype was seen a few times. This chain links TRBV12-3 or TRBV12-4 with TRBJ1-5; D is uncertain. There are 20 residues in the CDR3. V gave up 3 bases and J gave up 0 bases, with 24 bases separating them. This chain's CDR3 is CASSFGMLPGRLVSNQPQHF. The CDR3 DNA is TGTGCCAGCAGTTTTGGGATGCTGCCAGGCCGACTTGTTAGCAATCAGCCCCAGCATTTT.

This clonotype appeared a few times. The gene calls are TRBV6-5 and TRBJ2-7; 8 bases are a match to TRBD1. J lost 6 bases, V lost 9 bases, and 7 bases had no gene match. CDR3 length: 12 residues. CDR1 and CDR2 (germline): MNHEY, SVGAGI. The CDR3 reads CASGQGQGEQYF. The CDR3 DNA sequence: TGTGCCAGTGGACAGGGTCAAGGCGAGCAGTACTTC.

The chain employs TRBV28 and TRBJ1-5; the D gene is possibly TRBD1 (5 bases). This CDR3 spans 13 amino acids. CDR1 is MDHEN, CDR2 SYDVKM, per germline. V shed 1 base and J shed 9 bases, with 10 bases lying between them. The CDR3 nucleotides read TGTGCCAGCAGTTTATACACGGGGGGGCCCCAGCATTTT. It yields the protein CASSLYTGGPQHF.

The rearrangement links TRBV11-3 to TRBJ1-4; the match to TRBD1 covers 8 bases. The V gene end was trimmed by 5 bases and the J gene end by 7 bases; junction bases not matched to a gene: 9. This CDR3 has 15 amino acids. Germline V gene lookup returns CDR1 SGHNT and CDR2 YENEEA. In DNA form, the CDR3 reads TGTGCCAGCAGCCGAAACGACAGGGGAAGTGAAAAACTGTTTTTT. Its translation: CASSRNDRGSEKLFF.

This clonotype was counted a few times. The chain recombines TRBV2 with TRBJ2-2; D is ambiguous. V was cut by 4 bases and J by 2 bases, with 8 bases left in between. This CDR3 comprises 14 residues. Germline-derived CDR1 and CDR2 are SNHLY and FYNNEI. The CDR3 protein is CASSGLGNTGELFF. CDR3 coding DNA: TGTGCCAGCAGTGGTCTAGGTAACACCGGGGAGCTGTTTTTT.

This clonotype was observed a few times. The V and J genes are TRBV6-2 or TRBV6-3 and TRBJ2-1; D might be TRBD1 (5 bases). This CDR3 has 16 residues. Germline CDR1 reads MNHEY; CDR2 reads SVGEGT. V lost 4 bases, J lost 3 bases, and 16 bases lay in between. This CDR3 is CASSSDNAPLYNEQFF. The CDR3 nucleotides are TGTGCCAGCAGTTCGGACAACGCCCCTCTCTACAATGAGCAGTTCTTC.

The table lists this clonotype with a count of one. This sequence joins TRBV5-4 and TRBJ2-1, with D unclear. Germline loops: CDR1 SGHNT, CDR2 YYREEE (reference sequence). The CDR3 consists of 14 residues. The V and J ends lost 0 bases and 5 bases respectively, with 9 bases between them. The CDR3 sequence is CASSLGGVNNEQFF. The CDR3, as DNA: TGTGCCAGCAGCTTGGGAGGCGTAAACAATGAGCAGTTCTTC.

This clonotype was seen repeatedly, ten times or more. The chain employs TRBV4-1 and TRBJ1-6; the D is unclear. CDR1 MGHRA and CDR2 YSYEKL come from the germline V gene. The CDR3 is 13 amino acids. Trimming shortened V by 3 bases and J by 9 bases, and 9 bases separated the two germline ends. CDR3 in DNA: TGCGCCAGCAGCCAGTCCGCTGTTTCACCCCTCCACTTT. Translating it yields CASSQSAVSPLHF.

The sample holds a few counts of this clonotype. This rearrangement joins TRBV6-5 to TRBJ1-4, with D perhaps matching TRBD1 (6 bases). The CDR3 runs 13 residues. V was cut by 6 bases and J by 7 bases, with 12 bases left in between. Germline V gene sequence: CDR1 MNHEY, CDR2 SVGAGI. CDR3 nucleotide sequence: TGTGCCAGCAGAAGGACAGCGGGTGAAAAACTGTTTTTT. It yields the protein CASRRTAGEKLFF.

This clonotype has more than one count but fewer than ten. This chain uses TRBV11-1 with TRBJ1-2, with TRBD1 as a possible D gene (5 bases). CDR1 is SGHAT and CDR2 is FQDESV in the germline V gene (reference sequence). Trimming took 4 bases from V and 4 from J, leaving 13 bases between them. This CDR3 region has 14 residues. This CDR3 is CASSSGTVSYGYTF. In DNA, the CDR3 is TGTGCCAGCAGCTCCGGGACGGTATCCTATGGCTACACCTTC.

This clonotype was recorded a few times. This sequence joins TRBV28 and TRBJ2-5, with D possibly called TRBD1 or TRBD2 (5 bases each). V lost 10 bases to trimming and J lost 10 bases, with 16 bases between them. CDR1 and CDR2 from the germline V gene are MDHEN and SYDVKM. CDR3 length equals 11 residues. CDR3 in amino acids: CATGAPTVQYF. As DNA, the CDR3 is TGTGCCACCGGGGCCCCCACTGTCCAGTACTTC.

CDR3 sequence: CASSLRAGGDEQYF. The CDR3 bases are TGTGCCAGCAGCTTACGAGCGGGAGGAGACGAGCAGTACTTC. V is TRBV7-6 and J is TRBJ2-7; 9 bases agree with TRBD2. The CDR3 consists of 14 residues. Germline V gene lookup returns CDR1 SGHVS and CDR2 FNYEAQ. The trim removed 2 bases at V and 5 bases at J, leaving 4 bases unmatched.

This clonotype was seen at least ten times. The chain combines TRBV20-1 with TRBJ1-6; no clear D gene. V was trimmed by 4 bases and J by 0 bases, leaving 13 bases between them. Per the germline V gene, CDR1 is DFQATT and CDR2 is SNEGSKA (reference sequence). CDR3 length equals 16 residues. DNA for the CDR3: TGCAGTGCTATCAATTACGGAAGCTCCTATAATTCACCCCTCCACTTT. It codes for CSAINYGSSYNSPLHF.

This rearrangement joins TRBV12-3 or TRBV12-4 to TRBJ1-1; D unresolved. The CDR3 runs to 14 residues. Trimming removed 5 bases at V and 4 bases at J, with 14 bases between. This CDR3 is CASSVSDRSTEAFF. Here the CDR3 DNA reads TGTGCCAGCAGTGTTTCGGACCGGAGCACTGAAGCTTTCTTT.

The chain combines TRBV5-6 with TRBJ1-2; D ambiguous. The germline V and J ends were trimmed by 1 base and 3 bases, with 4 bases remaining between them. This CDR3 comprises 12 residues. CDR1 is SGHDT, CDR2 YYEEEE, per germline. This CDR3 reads CASSLTDYGYTF. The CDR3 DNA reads TGTGCCAGCAGCTTGACCGACTATGGCTACACCTTC.

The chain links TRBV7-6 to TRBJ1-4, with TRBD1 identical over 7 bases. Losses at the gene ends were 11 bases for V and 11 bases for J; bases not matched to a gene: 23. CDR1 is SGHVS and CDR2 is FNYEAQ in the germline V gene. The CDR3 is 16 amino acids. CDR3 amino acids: CAGVRGQSPLPGKLFF. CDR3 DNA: TGTGCCGGCGTCAGGGGACAGTCACCACTCCCTGGGAAACTGTTTTTT.

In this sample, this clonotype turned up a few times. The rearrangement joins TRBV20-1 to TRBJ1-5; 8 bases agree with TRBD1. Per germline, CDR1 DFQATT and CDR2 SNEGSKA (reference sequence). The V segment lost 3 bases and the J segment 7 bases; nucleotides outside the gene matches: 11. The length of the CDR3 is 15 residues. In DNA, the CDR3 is TGCAGTGCTAGCTCAGGGGGCGGGGGACGGCAGCCCCAGCATTTT. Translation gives CSASSGGGGRQPQHF.

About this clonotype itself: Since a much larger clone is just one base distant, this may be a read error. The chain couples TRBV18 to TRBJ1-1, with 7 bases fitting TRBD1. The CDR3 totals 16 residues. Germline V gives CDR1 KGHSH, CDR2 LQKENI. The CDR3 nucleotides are TGTGCCGGCTCACCATTTACGACAGGGATGAACACTGAAGCTTTCTTT. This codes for CAGSPFTTGMNTEAFF.

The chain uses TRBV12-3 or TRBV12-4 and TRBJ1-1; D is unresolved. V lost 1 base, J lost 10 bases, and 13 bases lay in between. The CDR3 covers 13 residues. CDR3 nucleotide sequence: TGTGCCAGCAGTTTAGACCACACAGTGAGAGCTTTCTTT. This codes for CASSLDHTVRAFF.

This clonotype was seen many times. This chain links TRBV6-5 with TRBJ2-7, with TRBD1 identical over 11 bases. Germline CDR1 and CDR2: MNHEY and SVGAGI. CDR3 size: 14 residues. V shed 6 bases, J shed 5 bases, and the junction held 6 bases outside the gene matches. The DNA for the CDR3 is TGTGCCAGCAGCTCCGGGACAGGGGGGGACGAGCAGTACTTC. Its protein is CASSSGTGGDEQYF.

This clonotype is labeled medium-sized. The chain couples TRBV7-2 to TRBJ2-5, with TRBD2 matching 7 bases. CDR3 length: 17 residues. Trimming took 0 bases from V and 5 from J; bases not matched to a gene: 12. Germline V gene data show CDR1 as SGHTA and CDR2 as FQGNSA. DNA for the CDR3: TGTGCCAGCAGCTTAGCGCGAGGCGGGAGCGAGGCGGAGACCCAGTACTTC. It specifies CASSLARGGSEAETQYF.